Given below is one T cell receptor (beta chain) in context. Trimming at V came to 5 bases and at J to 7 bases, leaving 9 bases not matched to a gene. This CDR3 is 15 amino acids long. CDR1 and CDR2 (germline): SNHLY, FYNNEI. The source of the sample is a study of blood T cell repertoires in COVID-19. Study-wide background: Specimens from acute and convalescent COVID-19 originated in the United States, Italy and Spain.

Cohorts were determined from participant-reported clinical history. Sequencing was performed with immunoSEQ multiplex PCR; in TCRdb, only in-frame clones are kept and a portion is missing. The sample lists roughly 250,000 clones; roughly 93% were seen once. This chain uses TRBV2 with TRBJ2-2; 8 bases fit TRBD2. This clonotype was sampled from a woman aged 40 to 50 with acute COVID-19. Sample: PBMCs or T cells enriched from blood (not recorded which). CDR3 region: CASSQDGGALGELFF. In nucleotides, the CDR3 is TGTGCCAGCAGTCAGGACGGGGGGGCCCTCGGGGAGCTGTTTTTT.